A single sample is the source of the 25 T cell receptor beta chains below, sequenced in a study of cytomegalovirus exposure and HLA in healthy donors. PCR used 60 Vbeta primers and 13 Jbeta primers. Sequencing used immunoSEQ multiplex PCR; TCRdb keeps in-frame clones, though not all of them. The table includes 130,000 to 150,000 clones, around 82% detected once. Material: PBMCs. These receptors were obtained from a man aged 35-49 years in good health and CMV-seropositive.

This chain uses TRBV10-2 with TRBJ2-5, with a tentative D call TRBD2 (5 bases). The closer fit of TRBJ2-7 to the DNA end suggests the J call may be wrong. The CDR3 totals 13 residues. Germline V CDR1 and CDR2: WSHSY, SAAADI. The CDR3 DNA follows: TGCGCCAGCAGTTTACTAGTAACCTCCGAGCAGTACTTC. Protein product: CASSLLVTSEQYF.

This chain joins TRBV5-1 and TRBJ2-7, with a weak D call TRBD2 (6 bases). The ends were cut back, 4 bases at V and 1 base at J, with 9 bases in the middle. The CDR3 has 13 amino acids. Germline lookup yields CDR1 SGHRS and CDR2 YFSETQ. CDR3 residues: CASSGGLSYEQYF. The CDR3 region has the DNA TGCGCCAGCAGCGGGGGACTTTCCTACGAGCAGTACTTC.

A single count supports this clone. The chain employs TRBV7-2 and TRBJ2-1, with 10 nucleotides matching TRBD2. The CDR3 is 16 amino acids. CDR1 SGHTA and CDR2 FQGNSA come from the germline V gene. The ends lost 1 base at V and 9 bases at J; junction bases unmatched: 9. The CDR3 DNA is TGTGCCAGCAGCTTAGGGGGAGCGGGAGGGGTTGGTGAGCAGTTCTTC. Amino acid sequence: CASSLGGAGGVGEQFF.

The DNA for the CDR3 is TGTGCCAGCAGTGGGATGAGGACAGTCGACAATGAGCAGTTCTTC. This encodes CASSGMRTVDNEQFF. The chain joins TRBV6-1 to TRBJ2-1; possible D gene TRBD1, 6 bases. The germline V gene has CDR1 MNHNS and CDR2 SASEGT. With 4 bases removed from V and 5 bases from J, the gap between germline ends came to 15 bases. The CDR3 loop spans 15 amino acids.

The chain carries TRBV7-2 and TRBJ2-7, with D possibly being TRBD2 (5 bases). Trimming cost V 6 bases and J 2 bases, with 11 bases left between them. Germline assignment: CDR1 SGHTA and CDR2 FQGNSA. This CDR3 has 13 amino acids. This CDR3 reads CASSRNGAYEQYF. As DNA, the CDR3 is TGTGCCAGCAGTCGGAACGGGGCCTACGAGCAGTACTTC.

The chain uses TRBV27 and TRBJ1-1; 9 nucleotides agree with TRBD1. The length of the CDR3 is 16 residues. With 2 bases clipped from V and 5 bases from J, the junction kept 9 bases outside the gene matches. CDR1 is MNHEY, CDR2 SMNVEV, per germline (reference sequence). The CDR3 loop is CASSLLYMDRGTEAFF. In nucleotides, the CDR3 is TGTGCCAGCAGTTTACTCTATATGGACAGGGGAACTGAAGCTTTCTTT.

In its sample, this clone was seen a few times. The chain has TRBV11-1 and TRBJ1-1; tentatively, D is TRBD1 (6 bases). Germline V gene lookup returns CDR1 SGHAT and CDR2 FQDESV (reference sequence). CDR3 length: 16 amino acids. V was shortened by 5 bases and J by 0 bases, with 16 bases between the two germline ends. CDR3 loop: CASSRWGTSMNTEAFF. The CDR3 nucleotides read TGTGCCAGCAGCCGATGGGGGACATCCATGAACACTGAAGCTTTCTTT. Variable domain in full (rest from reference TRBV11-1 and TRBJ1-1): EAEVAQSPRYKITEKSQAVAFWCDPISGHATLYWYRQILGQGPELLVQFQDESVVDDSQLPKDRFSAERLKGVDSTLKIQPAELGDSAMYLCASSRWGTSMNTEAFFGQGTRLTVV.

The rearrangement uses TRBV5-8 and TRBJ2-2; D remains unclear. Trimming shortened V by 5 bases and J by 4 bases, and 9 bases separated the two germline ends. The CDR3 loop spans 13 amino acids. The germline CDR1 and CDR2 sequences are SGHTS and YDEGEE. CDR3 nucleotide sequence: TGTGCCAGCAGTCTTCAGGTCACCGGGGAGCTGTTTTTT. Encoded protein: CASSLQVTGELFF.

The rearrangement uses TRBV19 and TRBJ1-1, with D hard to call. The CDR3 length is 14 residues. In germline, CDR1 is LNHDA, CDR2 SQIVND (reference sequence). The V end was cut by 7 bases, the J end by 0 bases, with 12 bases between. Written as DNA, the CDR3 is TGTGCCAGTATCGCGACGGGAATGAACACTGAAGCTTTCTTT. It specifies CASIATGMNTEAFF.

To note about this clone: Within the sample, other DNA sequences also encode this same CDR3. CDR3 nucleotide sequence: TGTGCCAGCAGCCCCCCCTCCACGGGGGGAGGCACTGAAGCTTTCTTT. As protein: CASSPPSTGGGTEAFF. V is TRBV7-8 and J is TRBJ1-1; tentative D call: TRBD1 (5 bases). In germline, CDR1 is SGHVS, CDR2 FQNEAQ. Deletions cut 5 bases from V and 4 bases from J, with 20 bases between. This CDR3 is built from 16 residues.

V usage is TRBV5-4 and J usage is TRBJ1-6, with TRBD1 identical over 7 bases. Per the germline V gene, CDR1 is SGHNT and CDR2 is YYREEE (reference sequence). CDR3 size: 15 residues. V lost 2 bases and J lost 5; bases outside the gene matches: 4. CDR3 residues: CASSLQGIDNSPLHF. CDR3 bases: TGTGCCAGCAGCTTACAGGGGATCGATAATTCACCCCTCCACTTT.

The chain links TRBV29-1 to TRBJ1-1, with 11 bases aligning to TRBD1. CDR3 length equals 16 residues. The junction had 15 bases not matched to a gene; V was cut back by 7 bases and J by 5 bases. From germline, CDR1 is SQVTM and CDR2 ANQGSEA. The CDR3, as DNA: TGCAGCGCCAGGACAGGGGGCGCACGAAGTTGGACTGAAGCTTTCTTT. It codes for CSARTGGARSWTEAFF.

The J gene is TRBJ1-1, the V gene TRBV19, with TRBD1 matching over 8 bases. The germline V gene has CDR1 LNHDA and CDR2 SQIVND (reference sequence). Germline trimming cut 6 bases from V and 4 bases from J; bases unmatched to any gene: 13. The CDR3 covers 16 residues. The DNA of the CDR3 is TGTGCCAGTAGCGCTATCGGACAGGGTTATCGCACTGAAGCTTTCTTT. Its translation is CASSAIGQGYRTEAFF.

In its sample, this clone was seen a few times. V usage is TRBV10-1 and J usage is TRBJ2-4; weak D call: TRBD1 (6 bases). Germline V CDR1 and CDR2: WNHNN, SYGVQD (reference sequence). V dropped 6 bases and J dropped 4 bases, with 7 bases sitting between them. CDR3 size: 12 residues. The CDR3, as DNA: TGCGCCAGCAGGGACAGAAAAAACATTCAGTACTTC. Its protein is CASRDRKNIQYF.

This chain connects TRBV5-8 to TRBJ1-3; D remains ambiguous. The CDR3 covers 13 residues. Germline CDR1 is SGHTS and CDR2 is YDEGEE. The ends were cut back, 4 bases at V and 3 bases at J, with 8 bases in the middle. The CDR3 spells CASSVTSGNTIYF. The CDR3 DNA is TGTGCCAGCAGCGTTACCAGTGGAAACACCATATATTTT.

The J gene is TRBJ2-7, the V gene TRBV10-2, with TRBD1 matching 12 bases. The CDR3 totals 17 residues. After removal of 7 bases from V and 8 bases from J, the junction contained 18 bases not matched to a gene. CDR1 and CDR2 (germline): WSHSY, SAAADI. CDR3 in amino acids: CASTGTGGGPLRGQQYF. In DNA, the CDR3 is TGCGCCAGCACCGGGACAGGGGGCGGTCCCCTCCGGGGGCAGCAGTACTTC.

This clone was seen a few times. The chain combines TRBV30 with TRBJ1-6; 9 nucleotides match TRBD1. Germline loops: CDR1 GTSNPN, CDR2 SVGIG (reference sequence). V trimming: 2 bases; J trimming: 3 bases; junction bases outside the gene matches: 5. This CDR3 has 16 residues. CDR3 DNA sequence: TGTGCCTGGAGTACGACAGGGGGTCTCTATAATTCACCCCTCCACTTT. Protein sequence: CAWSTTGGLYNSPLHF.

J is TRBJ1-5 and V is TRBV6-1; 10 bases align to TRBD1. This CDR3 has 15 amino acids. J gave up 1 base and V 4 bases, and 1 base lay outside the gene matches. Germline V gives CDR1 MNHNS, CDR2 SASEGT. The CDR3 loop reads CASSADRGSNQPQHF. The CDR3 nucleotides read TGTGCCAGCAGTGCGGACAGGGGGAGCAATCAGCCCCAGCATTTT.

This clone occurred a few times. This chain joins TRBV9 and TRBJ2-7; 7 nucleotides match TRBD1. The CDR3 runs to 13 residues. CDR1 and CDR2 (germline): SGDLS, YYNGEE. V shed 3 bases, J shed 6 bases, and the junction held 6 bases outside the gene matches. This CDR3 is CASSGQGTREQYF. The CDR3 DNA sequence: TGTGCCAGCAGCGGACAGGGTACGCGCGAGCAGTACTTC.

In this sample, this clone turned up once. The V gene is TRBV7-9, the J gene TRBJ2-7; perhaps TRBD2 as D (6 bases). This CDR3 has 12 residues. Trimming left V 5 bases short and J 6 bases short, with 11 bases between. Germline CDR1 reads SEHNR; CDR2 reads FQNEAQ (reference sequence). The CDR3 nucleotides read TGTGCCAGCAGCCCTCTCGGGGGCGAGCAGTACTTC. Encoded protein: CASSPLGGEQYF.

This clone was detected only a few times. The J gene is TRBJ1-1, the V gene TRBV19; D is unclear. CDR3 length equals 15 residues. Germline V CDR1 and CDR2: LNHDA, SQIVND (reference sequence). V dropped 5 bases and J dropped 6 bases, with 19 bases sitting between them. The CDR3 spells CASSSNERQSPEAFF. CDR3 DNA: TGTGCCAGTAGTTCCAACGAGAGGCAGAGCCCTGAAGCTTTCTTT.

The rearrangement joins TRBV5-1 to TRBJ2-3, with TRBD1 as a possible D gene (5 bases). CDR3 length: 16 amino acids. V lost 5 bases to trimming and J lost 0 bases, with 16 bases between them. Germline V gene lookup returns CDR1 SGHRS and CDR2 YFSETQ. Written as DNA, the CDR3 is TGCGCCAGCAGGCCCTGGCAGGGTCGTAGCACAGATACGCAGTATTTT. Translated, it gives CASRPWQGRSTDTQYF.

This chain connects TRBV9 to TRBJ2-7, with 8 bases identical to TRBD1. The ends lost 3 bases at V and 3 bases at J; junction bases unmatched: 11. The V gene's germline CDR1 is SGDLS and CDR2 YYNGEE. The CDR3 runs to 16 residues. The CDR3 loop is CASSDPVGQGGYEQYF. The CDR3 DNA sequence: TGTGCCAGCAGCGACCCCGTAGGACAGGGCGGCTACGAGCAGTACTTC.

This sequence joins TRBV5-4 and TRBJ2-2; D gene ambiguous. The CDR3 consists of 14 residues. Germline CDR1 is SGHNT and CDR2 is YYREEE (reference sequence). Trimming pared 0 bases from V and 1 base from J, leaving 4 bases between. The CDR3, as DNA: TGTGCCAGCAGCTTGGAGCTGAACACCGGGGAGCTGTTTTTT. This codes for CASSLELNTGELFF.

This clone was found a few times. This rearrangement joins TRBV20-1 to TRBJ2-5; D is perhaps TRBD2 (6 bases). Matching the DNA end better, TRBJ2-7 makes the J call doubtful. From germline, CDR1 is DFQATT and CDR2 SNEGSKA (reference sequence). The CDR3 contains 11 residues. CDR3 coding DNA: TGCAGTGCTAGGGGCGGGACCGAGCAGTACTTC. Its translation: CSARGGTEQYF.